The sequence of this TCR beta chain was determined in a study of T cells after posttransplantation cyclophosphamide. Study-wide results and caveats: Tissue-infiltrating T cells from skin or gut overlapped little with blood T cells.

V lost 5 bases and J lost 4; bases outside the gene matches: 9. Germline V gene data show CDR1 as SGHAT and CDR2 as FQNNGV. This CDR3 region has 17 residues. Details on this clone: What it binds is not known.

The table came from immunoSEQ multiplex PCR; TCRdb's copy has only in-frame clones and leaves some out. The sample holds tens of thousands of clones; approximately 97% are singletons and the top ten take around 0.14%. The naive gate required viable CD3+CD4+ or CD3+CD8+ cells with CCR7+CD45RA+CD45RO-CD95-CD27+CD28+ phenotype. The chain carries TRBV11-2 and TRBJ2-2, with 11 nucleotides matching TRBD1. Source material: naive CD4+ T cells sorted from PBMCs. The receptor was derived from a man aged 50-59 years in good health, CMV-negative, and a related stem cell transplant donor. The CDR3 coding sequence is TGTGCCAGCAGCCCTTTTGCCGGGACAGGGGGCACCGGGGAGCTGTTTTTT. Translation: CASSPFAGTGGTGELFF.